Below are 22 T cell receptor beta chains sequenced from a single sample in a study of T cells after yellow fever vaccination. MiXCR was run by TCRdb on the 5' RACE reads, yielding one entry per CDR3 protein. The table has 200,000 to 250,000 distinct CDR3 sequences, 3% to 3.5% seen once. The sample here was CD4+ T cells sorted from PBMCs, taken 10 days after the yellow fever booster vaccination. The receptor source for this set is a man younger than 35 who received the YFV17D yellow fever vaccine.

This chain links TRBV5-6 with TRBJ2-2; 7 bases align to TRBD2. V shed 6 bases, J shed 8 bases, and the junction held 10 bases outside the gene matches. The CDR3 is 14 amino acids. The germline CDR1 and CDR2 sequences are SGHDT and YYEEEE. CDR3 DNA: TGTGCCAGCACCCGCGGGACTACCGCTGGGGAGCTGTTTTTT. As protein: CASTRGTTAGELFF.

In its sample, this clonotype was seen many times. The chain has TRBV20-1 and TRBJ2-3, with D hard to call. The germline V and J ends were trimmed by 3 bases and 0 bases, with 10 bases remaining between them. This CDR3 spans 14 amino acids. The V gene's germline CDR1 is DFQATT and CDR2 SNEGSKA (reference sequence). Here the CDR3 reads CSASRTGSTDTQYF. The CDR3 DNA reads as TGCAGTGCTAGCCGGACCGGGAGCACAGATACGCAGTATTTT.

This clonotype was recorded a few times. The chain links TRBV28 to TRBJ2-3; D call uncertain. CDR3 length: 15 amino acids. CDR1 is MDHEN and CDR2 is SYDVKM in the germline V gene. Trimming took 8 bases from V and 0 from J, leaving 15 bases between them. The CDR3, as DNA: TGTGCCAGCGGATTGAAGACTCGTAGCACAGATACGCAGTATTTT. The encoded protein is CASGLKTRSTDTQYF.

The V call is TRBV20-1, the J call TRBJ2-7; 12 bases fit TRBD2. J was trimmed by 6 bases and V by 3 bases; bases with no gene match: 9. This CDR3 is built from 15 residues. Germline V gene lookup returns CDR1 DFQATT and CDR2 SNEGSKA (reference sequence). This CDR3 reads CSAREGLAGSPEQYV. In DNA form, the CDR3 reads TGCAGTGCTAGGGAAGGACTAGCGGGGTCACCCGAGCAGTACGTC.

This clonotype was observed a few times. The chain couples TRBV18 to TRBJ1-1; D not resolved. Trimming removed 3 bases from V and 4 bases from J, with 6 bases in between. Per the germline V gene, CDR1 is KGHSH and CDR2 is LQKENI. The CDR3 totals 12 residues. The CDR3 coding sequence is TGTGCCAGCTCACCGCGATTCACTGAAGCTTTCTTT. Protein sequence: CASSPRFTEAFF.

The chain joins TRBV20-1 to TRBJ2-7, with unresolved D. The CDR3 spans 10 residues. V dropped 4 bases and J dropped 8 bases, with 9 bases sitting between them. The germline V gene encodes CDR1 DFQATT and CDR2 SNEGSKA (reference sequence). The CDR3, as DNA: TGCAGTGCTAAAGGGTTCAAGCAGTACTTC. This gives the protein CSAKGFKQYF.

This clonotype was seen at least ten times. This CDR3 reads CASSQEGTYQETQYF. The CDR3 nucleotides read TGTGCCAGCAGCCAAGAAGGAACCTACCAAGAGACCCAGTACTTC. The chain uses TRBV14 and TRBJ2-5; no reliable D call. V gave up 0 bases and J gave up 0 bases, with 8 bases separating them. In germline, CDR1 is SGHDN, CDR2 FVKESK. The CDR3 extends over 15 amino acids.

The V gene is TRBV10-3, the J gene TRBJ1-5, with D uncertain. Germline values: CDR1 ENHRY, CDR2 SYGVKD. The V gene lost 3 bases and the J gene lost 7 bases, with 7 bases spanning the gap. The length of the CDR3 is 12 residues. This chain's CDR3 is CAISEMEQPQHF. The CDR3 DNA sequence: TGTGCCATCAGTGAAATGGAACAGCCCCAGCATTTT.

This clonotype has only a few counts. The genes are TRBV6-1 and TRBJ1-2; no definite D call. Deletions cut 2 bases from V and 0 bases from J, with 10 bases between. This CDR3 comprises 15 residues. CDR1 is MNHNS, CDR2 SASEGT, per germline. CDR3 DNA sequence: TGTGCCAGCAGTGAACAGGTCCTAGCTAACTATGGCTACACCTTC. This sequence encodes CASSEQVLANYGYTF.

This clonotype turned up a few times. Written as DNA, the CDR3 is TGTGCCAGCAGTTACGGGTTTCGGTCGGGTAATTCACCCCTCCACTTT. It is translated as CASSYGFRSGNSPLHF. This sequence joins TRBV6-6 and TRBJ1-6, with D unresolved. Germline CDR1 is MNHNY and CDR2 is SVGAGI (reference sequence). This CDR3 comprises 16 residues. V lost 2 bases to trimming and J lost 6 bases, with 14 bases between them.

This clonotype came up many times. The CDR3 sequence: CASRVLAGRPSGANVLTF. The CDR3, as DNA: TGTGCCAGCAGAGTGCTAGCGGGGAGACCCTCTGGGGCCAACGTCCTGACTTTC. V gene TRBV6-5 combines with J gene TRBJ2-6; the match to TRBD2 covers 9 bases. CDR1 and CDR2 from the germline V gene are MNHEY and SVGAGI. The CDR3 runs 18 residues. With 6 bases clipped from V and 0 bases from J, the junction kept 9 bases outside the gene matches.

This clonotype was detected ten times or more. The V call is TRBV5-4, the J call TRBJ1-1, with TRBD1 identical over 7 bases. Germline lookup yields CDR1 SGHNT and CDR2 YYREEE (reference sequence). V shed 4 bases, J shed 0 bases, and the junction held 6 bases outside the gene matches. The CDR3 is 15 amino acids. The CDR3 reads CASSNRTGMNTEAFF. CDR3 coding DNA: TGTGCCAGCAGCAACCGGACAGGTATGAACACTGAAGCTTTCTTT.

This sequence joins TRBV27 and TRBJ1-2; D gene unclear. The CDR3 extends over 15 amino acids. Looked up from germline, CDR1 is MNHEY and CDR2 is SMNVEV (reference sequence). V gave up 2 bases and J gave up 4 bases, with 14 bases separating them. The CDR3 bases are TGTGCCAGCAGTTTAGGAGGGAGTGAAAGCTATGGCTACACCTTC. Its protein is CASSLGGSESYGYTF.

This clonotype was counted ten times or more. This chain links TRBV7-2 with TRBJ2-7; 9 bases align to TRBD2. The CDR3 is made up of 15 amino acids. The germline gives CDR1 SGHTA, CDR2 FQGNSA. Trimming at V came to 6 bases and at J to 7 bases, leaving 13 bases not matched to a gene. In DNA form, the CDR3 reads TGTGCCAGCAGGACATGGGGACTAGCAGGGGTAGAGCAGTACTTC. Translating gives CASRTWGLAGVEQYF.

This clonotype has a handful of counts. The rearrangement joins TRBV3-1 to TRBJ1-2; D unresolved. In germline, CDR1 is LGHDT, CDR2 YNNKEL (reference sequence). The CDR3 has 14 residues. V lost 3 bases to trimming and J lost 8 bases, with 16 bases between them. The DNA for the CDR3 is TGTGCCAGCAGCCAGCAGACTCGTCTGGGGGGCTACACCTTC. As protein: CASSQQTRLGGYTF. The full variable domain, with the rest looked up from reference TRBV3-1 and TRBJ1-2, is DTAVSQTPKYLVTQMGNDKSIKCEQNLGHDTMYWYKQDSKKFLKIMFSYNNKELIINETVPNRFSPKSPDKAHLNLHINSLELGDSAVYFCASSQQTRLGGYTFGSGTRLTVV.

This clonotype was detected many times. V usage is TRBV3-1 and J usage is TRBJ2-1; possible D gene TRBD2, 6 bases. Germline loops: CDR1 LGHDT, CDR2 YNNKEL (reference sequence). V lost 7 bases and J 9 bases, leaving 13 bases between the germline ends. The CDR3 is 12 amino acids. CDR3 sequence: CASKGLLGEQFF. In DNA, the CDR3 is TGTGCCAGCAAGGGACTCCTGGGTGAGCAGTTCTTC.

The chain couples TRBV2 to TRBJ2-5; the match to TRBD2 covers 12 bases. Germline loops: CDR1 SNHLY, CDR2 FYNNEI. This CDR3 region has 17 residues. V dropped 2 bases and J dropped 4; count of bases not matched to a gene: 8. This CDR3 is CASSETSGGPKGETQYF. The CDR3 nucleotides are TGTGCCAGCAGTGAAACTAGCGGGGGGCCAAAGGGAGAGACCCAGTACTTC.

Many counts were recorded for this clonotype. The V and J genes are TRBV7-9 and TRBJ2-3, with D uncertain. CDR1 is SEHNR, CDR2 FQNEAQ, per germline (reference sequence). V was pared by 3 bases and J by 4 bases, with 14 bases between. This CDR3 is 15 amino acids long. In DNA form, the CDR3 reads TGTGCCAGCAGCTTTTGGGTCGGCCTCGCAGATACGCAGTATTTT. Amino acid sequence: CASSFWVGLADTQYF.

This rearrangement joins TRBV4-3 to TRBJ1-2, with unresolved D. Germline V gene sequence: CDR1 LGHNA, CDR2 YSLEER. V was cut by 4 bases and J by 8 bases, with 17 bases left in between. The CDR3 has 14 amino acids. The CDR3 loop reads CASSLRSGSSGYTF. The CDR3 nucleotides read TGCGCCAGCAGCCTGCGCTCGGGGAGCTCGGGCTACACCTTC.

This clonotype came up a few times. The CDR3 loop is CASSAPGLVVVEPQHF. The CDR3 DNA reads as TGTGCCAGCAGCGCGCCGGGACTCGTGGTTGTTGAGCCCCAGCATTTT. V is TRBV7-2 and J is TRBJ1-5; tentative D call: TRBD1 (5 bases). V was cut by 5 bases and J by 8 bases, with 22 bases left in between. This CDR3 contains 16 residues. The germline V gene encodes CDR1 SGHTA and CDR2 FQGNSA.

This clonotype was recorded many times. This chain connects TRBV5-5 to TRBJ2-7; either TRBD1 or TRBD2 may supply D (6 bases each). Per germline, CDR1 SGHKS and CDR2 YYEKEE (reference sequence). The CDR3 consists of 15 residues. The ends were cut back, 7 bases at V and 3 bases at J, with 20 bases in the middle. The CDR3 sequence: CASRDATKGGYEQYF. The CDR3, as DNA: TGTGCCAGCCGAGACGCTACCAAGGGGGGCTACGAGCAGTACTTC.

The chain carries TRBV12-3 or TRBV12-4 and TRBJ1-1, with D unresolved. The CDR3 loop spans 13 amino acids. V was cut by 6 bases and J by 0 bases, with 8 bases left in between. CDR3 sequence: CASRSILNTEAFF. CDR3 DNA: TGTGCCAGCAGGTCCATACTGAACACTGAAGCTTTCTTT.